This is a list of T cell receptor beta chains from one sample in a study of T-cell reconstitution after alpha-beta-depleted transplantation in children. TCRdb processed the PCR reads anew with MiXCR; each CDR3 protein has one entry. This table holds around 380,000 distinct CDR3 sequences, approximately 11% found once. The sequencing here drew on PBMCs from the stem cell graft donor, taken from the stem cell graft. These receptors were collected from a human donor who donated a stem cell graft to a child with acute myeloid leukemia. Each CDR3 is given with its conserved first and last residue. Each record gives: D gene, V gene, clone size, J gene, CDR3 protein, CDR3 DNA. D genes are given only for firm matches. The size field is filled for only some rows; it gives once, few, many or a size class.

.,TRBV21-1,.,TRBJ1-1,CASSRDAEAFF,TGTGCCAGCAGCAGGGACGCTGAAGCTTTCTTT
.,TRBV4-1,many,TRBJ2-1,CASSQGGITFF,TGCGCCAGCAGCCAAGGTGGGATAACGTTCTTC
TRBD1,TRBV7-9,many,TRBJ1-2,CASSLEQGAGYGYTF,TGTGCCAGCAGCTTAGAACAGGGGGCCGGCTATGGCTACACCTTC
TRBD1,TRBV7-2,.,TRBJ1-2,CASNSGTGEAGYTF,TGTGCCAGCAACTCCGGGACAGGGGAGGCCGGCTACACCTTC
.,TRBV30,.,TRBJ1-1,CAWGRGQNTEAFF,TGTGCCTGGGGACGGGGACAGAACACTGAAGCTTTCTTT
TRBD2,TRBV25-1,few,TRBJ2-1,CASSEFARPGLAHNEQFF,TGTGCCAGCAGTGAATTCGCCCGCCCTGGACTAGCCCACAATGAGCAGTTCTTC
.,TRBV20-1,many,TRBJ2-2,CSASMGTGELFF,TGCAGTGCTAGTATGGGCACCGGGGAGCTGTTTTTT
.,TRBV7-2,.,TRBJ2-5,CASSLRIGQETQYF,TGTGCCAGCAGCTTACGAATCGGCCAAGAGACCCAGTACTTC
.,TRBV12-3/TRBV12-4,.,TRBJ2-7,CASSLALSGEQYF,TGTGCCAGCAGTTTAGCCCTATCCGGCGAGCAGTACTTC
.,TRBV11-2,many,TRBJ1-2,CASSLVPGDGYTF,TGTGCCAGCAGCTTAGTTCCCGGGGACGGCTACACCTTC
.,TRBV18,.,TRBJ1-2,CASSRSGVVFTF,TGTGCCAGCTCACGCAGCGGCGTAGTTTTCACCTTC
.,TRBV29-1,few,TRBJ2-3,CSAEWRGAQITDTQYF,TGCAGCGCGGAATGGCGAGGAGCCCAAATTACAGATACGCAGTATTTT
TRBD1,TRBV5-1,many,TRBJ1-5,CASSRGTGDQPQHF,TGCGCCAGCAGCCGCGGGACAGGCGATCAGCCCCAGCATTTT
.,TRBV13,.,TRBJ1-3,CASSLFQFSGNTIYF,TGTGCCAGCAGCTTATTTCAGTTCTCTGGAAACACCATATATTTT
.,TRBV20-1,.,TRBJ2-4,CSARDGSTLAKNIQYF,TGCAGTGCTAGAGATGGGAGTACTCTGGCCAAAAACATTCAGTACTTC
TRBD1,TRBV12-3/TRBV12-4,many,TRBJ1-4,CASSFGQGGEKLFF,TGTGCCAGCAGTTTCGGACAGGGAGGCGAAAAACTGTTTTTT
TRBD1,TRBV20-1,.,TRBJ2-7,CSARDPGGDPYEHYF,TGCAGTGCTAGAGATCCAGGGGGTGATCCCTACGAGCACTACTTC
TRBD1,TRBV6-5,.,TRBJ1-4,CASSYSKGEGASNEKLFF,TGTGCCAGCAGTTACTCGAAGGGGGAGGGGGCGTCTAATGAAAAACTGTTTTTT
.,TRBV5-1,few,TRBJ1-4,CASSLGRRAGEKLFF,TGCGCCAGCAGCTTGGGTCGGAGGGCGGGGGAAAAACTGTTTTTT
TRBD1,TRBV29-1,few,TRBJ2-7,CSVLRTGGEQYF,TGCAGCGTTCTTCGGACAGGGGGCGAGCAGTACTTC
TRBD1,TRBV4-3,.,TRBJ2-7,CASSHRDRENYEQYF,TGCGCCAGCAGCCACCGGGACAGGGAAAACTACGAGCAGTACTTC
.,TRBV9,few,TRBJ2-1,CASSVEGGGEQFF,TGTGCCAGCAGCGTAGAAGGGGGAGGGGAGCAGTTCTTC